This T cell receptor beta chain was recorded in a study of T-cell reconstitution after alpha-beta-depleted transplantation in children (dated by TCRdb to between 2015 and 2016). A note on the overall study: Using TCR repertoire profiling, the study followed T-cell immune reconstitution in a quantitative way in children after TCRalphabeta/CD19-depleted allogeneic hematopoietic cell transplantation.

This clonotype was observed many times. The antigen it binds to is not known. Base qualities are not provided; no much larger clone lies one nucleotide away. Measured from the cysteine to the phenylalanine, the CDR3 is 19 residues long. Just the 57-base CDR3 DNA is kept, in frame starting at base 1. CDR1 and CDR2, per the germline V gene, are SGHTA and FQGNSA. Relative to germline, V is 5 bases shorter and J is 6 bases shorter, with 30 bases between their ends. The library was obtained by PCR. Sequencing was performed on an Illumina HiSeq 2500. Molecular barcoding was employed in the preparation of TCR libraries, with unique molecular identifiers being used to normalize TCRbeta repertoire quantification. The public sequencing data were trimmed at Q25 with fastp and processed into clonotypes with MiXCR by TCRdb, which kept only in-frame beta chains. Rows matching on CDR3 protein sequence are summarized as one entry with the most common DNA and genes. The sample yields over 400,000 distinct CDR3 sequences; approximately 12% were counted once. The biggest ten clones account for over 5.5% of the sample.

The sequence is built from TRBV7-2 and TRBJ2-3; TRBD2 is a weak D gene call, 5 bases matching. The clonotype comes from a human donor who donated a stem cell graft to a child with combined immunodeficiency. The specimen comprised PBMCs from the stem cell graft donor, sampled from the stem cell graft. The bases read TGTGCCAGCAGCCACACCCTCATACCAGCGGAACTCAAAGGCGATACGCAGTATTTT. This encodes CASSHTLIPAELKGDTQYF.